This T cell receptor beta chain appears in the sequencing data of a study of patients and donors after allogeneic stem cell transplantation. TCRdb re-called the RT-PCR reads through MiXCR, storing one row per CDR3 protein. Of about 400,000 distinct CDR3 sequences detected, more than 15% appear once; the ten largest clones hold less than 8.5%. The receptor's source is a human donor who was either an allogeneic HSCT recipient or a stem cell or donor lymphocyte infusion donor (not recorded which). It is not recorded whose cells these are; they may come from a transplant donor. Sequencing used blood, either unsorted or a sorted T cell fraction (not recorded which).

CDR3 residues: CSVEIDSSYEQYF. CDR3 bases: TGCAGCGTTGAAATAGATAGCTCCTACGAGCAGTACTTC. The chain couples TRBV29-1 to TRBJ2-7; D is undetermined. The germline CDR1 and CDR2 sequences are SQVTM and ANQGSEA. The length of the CDR3 is 13 residues. The ends were cut back, 2 bases at V and 0 bases at J, with 8 bases in the middle.